Below, 10 T cell receptor beta chains from the same sample are listed, as sequenced in a study of control samples from healthy donors and cancer patients. Sequencing was performed with immunoSEQ multiplex PCR; in TCRdb, only in-frame clones are kept and a portion is missing. The sample carries around 120,000 clones, around 90% recorded once. The specimen sequenced was blood. The receptors were sampled from a woman in her 70s in good health.

The V gene is TRBV19, the J gene TRBJ2-7; D unclear. The germline V gene encodes CDR1 LNHDA and CDR2 SQIVND (reference sequence). V was shortened by 2 bases and J by 0 bases, with 11 bases between the two germline ends. The CDR3 loop spans 15 amino acids. The CDR3: CASSIIRRGSYEQYF. In DNA, the CDR3 is TGTGCCAGTAGTATAATACGGCGCGGCTCCTACGAGCAGTACTTC.

In its sample, this clone ranks as medium-sized. This sequence joins TRBV25-1 and TRBJ2-5; D gene unclear. Trimming took 3 bases from V and 9 from J, leaving 8 bases between them. The CDR3 contains 11 residues. Per germline, CDR1 MGHDK and CDR2 SYGVNS. The CDR3 protein is CASSDWQAQYF. Written as DNA, the CDR3 is TGTGCCAGCAGTGATTGGCAGGCCCAGTACTTC.

The chain links TRBV7-9 to TRBJ2-1; maybe TRBD1 (7 bases). Germline CDR1 reads SEHNR; CDR2 reads FQNEAQ (reference sequence). V gave up 5 bases and J gave up 9 bases, with 14 bases separating them. The length of the CDR3 is 13 residues. The CDR3 DNA reads TGTGCCAGCAGCCCAGGGGGGAGAGGTGAGCAGTTCTTC. Its protein product is CASSPGGRGEQFF.

This clone came up a few times. The rearrangement links TRBV7-7 to TRBJ1-6; 10 positions match TRBD1. The germline CDR1 and CDR2 sequences are SSHAT and FNYEAQ (reference sequence). Trimming took 1 base from V and 10 from J; bases not matched to a gene: 13. This CDR3 region has 18 residues. CDR3 amino acids: CASSLEGGTGVWLSPLHF. The CDR3 bases are TGTGCCAGCAGCTTAGAGGGCGGGACAGGGGTCTGGTTATCACCCCTCCACTTT.

Here the CDR3 reads CASSQVTSGDSYEQYF. DNA of the CDR3: TGTGCCAGCAGCCAAGTGACTAGCGGGGACTCCTACGAGCAGTACTTC. The chain recombines TRBV4-2 with TRBJ2-7, with 11 bases aligning to TRBD2. With V trimmed by 1 base and J by 0 bases, 2 bases remained unmatched. CDR3 length: 16 residues. Looked up from germline, CDR1 is LGHNA and CDR2 is YNFKEQ.

CDR3: CASSVGQGGEKLFF. The CDR3 DNA reads TGTGCCAGCAGCGTGGGACAGGGGGGTGAAAAACTGTTTTTT. The V and J genes are TRBV9 and TRBJ1-4; 11 bases are a match to TRBD1. The CDR3 consists of 14 residues. Germline trimming cut 2 bases from V and 7 bases from J; bases unmatched to any gene: 1. CDR1 and CDR2 from the germline V gene are SGDLS and YYNGEE.

The gene calls are TRBV19 and TRBJ2-1; D might be TRBD1 or TRBD2, each matching 6 bases. From germline, CDR1 is LNHDA and CDR2 SQIVND (reference sequence). Deletions cut 6 bases from V and 5 bases from J, with 17 bases between. The CDR3 covers 15 residues. Here the CDR3 reads CASSTGWGADNEQFF. DNA for the CDR3: TGTGCCAGTAGCACGGGGTGGGGGGCGGACAATGAGCAGTTCTTC.

This clone was counted a few times. The chain uses TRBV2 and TRBJ2-7; D uncertain. Germline-derived CDR1 and CDR2 are SNHLY and FYNNEI. This CDR3 comprises 13 residues. With 0 bases removed from V and 5 bases from J, the gap between germline ends came to 8 bases. This CDR3 is CASSEAARHEQYF. The CDR3 region has the DNA TGTGCCAGCAGTGAAGCGGCTCGGCACGAGCAGTACTTC. The whole variable domain, filled in from reference TRBV2 and TRBJ2-7, reads EPEVTQTPSHQVTQMGQEVILRCVPISNHLYFYWYRQILGQKVEFLVSFYNNEISEKSEIFDDQFSVERPDGSNFTLKIRSTKLEDSAMYFCASSEAARHEQYFGPGTRLTVT.

The CDR3 coding sequence is TGTGCCAGCAGCTTAAGTATATCCAAAAACATTCAGTACTTC. This translates into CASSLSISKNIQYF. This chain connects TRBV7-9 to TRBJ2-4; no firm D call. Deletions cut 2 bases from V and 2 bases from J, with 7 bases between. Germline values: CDR1 SEHNR, CDR2 FQNEAQ (reference sequence). The CDR3 length is 14 residues.

This sequence joins TRBV18 and TRBJ2-5; 7 bases agree with TRBD2. Germline trimming cut 3 bases from V and 5 bases from J; bases unmatched to any gene: 3. Germline CDR1 and CDR2: KGHSH and LQKENI. This CDR3 spans 13 amino acids. In nucleotides, the CDR3 is TGTGCCAGCTCACCCGGGGGGTACGAGACCCAGTACTTC. Translating gives CASSPGGYETQYF. Full variable domain (outside the CDR3, taken from reference TRBV18 and TRBJ2-5): NAGVMQNPRHLVRRRGQEARLRCSPMKGHSHVYWYRQLPEEGLKFMVYLQKENIIDESGMPKERFSAEFPKEGPSILRIQQVVRGDSAAYFCASSPGGYETQYFGPGTRLLVL.